Below, 17 T cell receptor beta chains from the same sample are listed, as sequenced in a study of blood T cell repertoires in COVID-19. TCRdb keeps only in-frame clones here, not all; method: immunoSEQ multiplex PCR. Among about 260,000 clones listed, around 84% were seen once. Sequenced input: PBMCs or T cells enriched from blood (not recorded which). These receptor sequences come from a man aged 30 to 39 with acute COVID-19.

This clone showed up just once. The genes are TRBV7-9 and TRBJ2-3; D gene uncertain. CDR1 SEHNR and CDR2 FQNEAQ come from the germline V gene (reference sequence). CDR3 length equals 14 residues. Between the trimmed V and J ends, which lost 2 bases and 1 base, there was a span of 7 bases. CDR3 region: CASSLFSGTDTQYF. The DNA for the CDR3 is TGTGCCAGCAGCTTATTCAGTGGCACAGATACGCAGTATTTT.

This chain connects TRBV18 to TRBJ1-2, with D unclear. The germline CDR1 and CDR2 sequences are KGHSH and LQKENI. CDR3 size: 16 residues. V was shortened by 0 bases and J by 5 bases, with 16 bases between the two germline ends. The CDR3 DNA sequence: TGTGCCAGCTCACCACCACGAGAATTCGCGCTTTATGGCTACACCTTC. This codes for CASSPPREFALYGYTF.

The chain links TRBV3-1 (or the pseudogene TRBV3-2) to TRBJ1-1, with TRBD1 matching 8 bases. This CDR3 contains 15 residues. CDR1 LGHDT and CDR2 YNNKEL come from the germline V gene (reference sequence). The V and J ends lost 7 bases and 1 base, in that order; junction bases with no gene match: 8. Here the CDR3 DNA reads TGTGCCAGCACTTCTACAGGGGGGCCGAACACTGAAGCTTTCTTT. Protein sequence: CASTSTGGPNTEAFF.

The sample holds one count of this clone. This sequence joins TRBV7-6 and TRBJ1-5; D uncertain. The CDR3 loop spans 15 amino acids. The germline V gene has CDR1 SGHVS and CDR2 FNYEAQ. Trimming shortened V by 5 bases and J by 6 bases, and 17 bases separated the two germline ends. CDR3 protein: CASSTTRGPSQPQHF. The CDR3 nucleotides are TGTGCCAGCAGCACGACACGGGGTCCGTCTCAGCCCCAGCATTTT.

V usage is TRBV29-1 and J usage is TRBJ1-2; perhaps TRBD1 as D (6 bases). The CDR3 spans 12 residues. The V and J ends lost 6 bases and 8 bases respectively, with 16 bases between them. Germline V CDR1 and CDR2: SQVTM, ANQGSEA. CDR3 sequence: CSVDPRGGGYTF. The CDR3 nucleotides are TGCAGCGTCGACCCCAGGGGAGGGGGCTACACCTTC.

This clone showed up just a few times. The J gene is TRBJ1-2, the V gene TRBV27; 7 nucleotides line up with TRBD1. The CDR3 has 13 residues. Germline assignment: CDR1 MNHEY and CDR2 SMNVEV (reference sequence). The J segment lost 3 bases and the V segment lost 5 bases, leaving 3 bases of the junction unmatched. As DNA, the CDR3 is TGTGCCAGCAGTGGGCAGGGGGACTATGGCTACACCTTC. This translates into CASSGQGDYGYTF.

The gene calls are TRBV11-2 and TRBJ2-5, with 7 bases that match TRBD2. The CDR3 is 14 residues long. V trimming: 5 bases; J trimming: 8 bases; junction bases outside the gene matches: 11. The germline gives CDR1 SGHAT, CDR2 FQNNGV. CDR3 nucleotide sequence: TGTGCCAGCAGCCTCGCCCCCAGCGGGAACACCCAGTACTTC. It codes for CASSLAPSGNTQYF.

The genes are TRBV7-9 and TRBJ1-6; TRBD1 agrees at 9 bases. Trimming took 6 bases from V and 13 from J; bases not matched to a gene: 13. Germline CDR1 reads SEHNR; CDR2 reads FQNEAQ (reference sequence). The CDR3 totals 15 residues. CDR3 nucleotides: TGTGCCAGCAGGAGCCCCGGGACAGGGCGTTCCCCCCTCCACTTT. It encodes CASRSPGTGRSPLHF.

V and J are TRBV28 and TRBJ2-2, with D unclear. The germline V gene has CDR1 MDHEN and CDR2 SYDVKM. V was cut by 4 bases and J by 5 bases, with 2 bases left in between. CDR3 length: 11 amino acids. The CDR3 here is CASSSTGELFF. For the CDR3, the DNA is TGTGCCAGCAGTTCTACCGGGGAGCTGTTTTTT.

The chain links TRBV2 to TRBJ1-1; no reliable D call. V gave up 8 bases and J gave up 3 bases, with 4 bases separating them. Germline V gene sequence: CDR1 SNHLY, CDR2 FYNNEI. This CDR3 region has 10 residues. CDR3 loop: CASFDTEAFF. In nucleotides, the CDR3 is TGTGCCAGCTTCGACACTGAAGCTTTCTTT. The whole variable domain, remainder taken from reference TRBV2 and TRBJ1-1, is EPEVTQTPSHQVTQMGQEVILRCVPISNHLYFYWYRQILGQKVEFLVSFYNNEISEKSEIFDDQFSVERPDGSNFTLKIRSTKLEDSAMYFCASFDTEAFFGQGTRLTVV.

This sequence joins TRBV11-2 and TRBJ2-3; TRBD2 matches at 9 bases. Germline V gene sequence: CDR1 SGHAT, CDR2 FQNNGV. Losses at the gene ends were 4 bases for V and 6 bases for J; bases not matched to a gene: 14. The CDR3 is made up of 17 amino acids. Here the CDR3 reads CASSSVQIAGVADTQYF. The CDR3 nucleotides read TGTGCCAGCAGCTCCGTTCAAATAGCGGGGGTGGCGGATACGCAGTATTTT.

CDR3 coding DNA: TGTGCCAGCAGTGTAGGGCGGGAACAGCCCCAGCATTTT. Its protein product is CASSVGREQPQHF. The J gene is TRBJ1-5, the V gene TRBV2; no reliable D call. Between the trimmed V and J ends, which lost 4 bases and 7 bases, there was a span of 11 bases. In germline, CDR1 is SNHLY, CDR2 FYNNEI. CDR3 length: 13 amino acids.

This clone turned up a few times. The chain recombines TRBV25-1 with TRBJ1-2, with TRBD1 as a possible D gene (6 bases). The CDR3 has 10 amino acids. Germline assignment: CDR1 MGHDK and CDR2 SYGVNS. V lost 8 bases, J lost 8 bases, and 9 bases lay in between. This CDR3 is CASQGIGYTF. As DNA, the CDR3 is TGTGCCAGCCAGGGGATCGGCTACACCTTC.

In its sample, this clone was seen once. This rearrangement joins TRBV30 to TRBJ2-3; D is undetermined. From germline, CDR1 is GTSNPN and CDR2 SVGIG (reference sequence). V was shortened by 4 bases and J by 8 bases, with 7 bases between the two germline ends. CDR3 length equals 10 residues. The CDR3 DNA sequence: TGTGCCTGGACCCCCCTTACGCAGTATTTT. This gives the protein CAWTPLTQYF.

The chain couples TRBV15 to TRBJ2-7; 7 positions match TRBD1. CDR1 is LNHNV and CDR2 is YYDKDF in the germline V gene (reference sequence). The CDR3 is made up of 14 amino acids. Trimming removed 1 base from V and 2 bases from J; junction bases left unmatched: 2. This CDR3 is CATSRGTGTYEQYV. CDR3 DNA: TGTGCCACCAGCAGAGGGACAGGAACCTACGAGCAGTACGTC.

The chain employs TRBV30 and TRBJ1-1; possibly TRBD1 for D (5 bases). Deletions cut 3 bases from V and 5 bases from J, with 16 bases between. The CDR3 totals 14 residues. Germline V gene sequence: CDR1 GTSNPN, CDR2 SVGIG (reference sequence). CDR3 in DNA: TGTGCCTGGAGGGGGGGGTCAGGGATTACTGAAGCTTTCTTT. Translation gives CAWRGGSGITEAFF.

The chain uses TRBV29-1 and TRBJ1-3, with D maybe TRBD1 (5 bases). The CDR3 loop spans 15 amino acids. Trimming cost V 4 bases and J 1 base, with 14 bases left between them. Looked up from germline, CDR1 is SQVTM and CDR2 is ANQGSEA. CDR3 in DNA: TGCAGCGTTGCAGGGTCCCACTCTTCTGGAAACACCATATATTTT. Translated, it gives CSVAGSHSSGNTIYF.